This T cell receptor (beta chain) was documented in a study of T cell responses to AZD1222 COVID-19 vaccine. Findings and caveats of the study: Spike-specific TCR repertoires showed rising breadth and depth after two AZD1222 doses. Reports indicate that nearly half of spike-specific TCRs are directed at unmutated variant regions. The donors showed a predominance of white British ancestry and of females, with possible underestimation of clonal diversity. Repertoires were collected only later (after the peak T cell response had occurred).

Note on this clone: Its target is not known.

This CDR3 has 12 residues. V was pared by 3 bases and J by 6 bases, with 9 bases between. Looked up from germline, CDR1 is GTSNPN and CDR2 is SVGIG (reference sequence). Data came from immunoSEQ multiplex PCR; TCRdb stores just in-frame clones and leaves some out. This repertoire shows about 140,000 clones, about 92% found once; its top ten account for approximately 3.4%. The sequence came from an adult in good health. Sequences were derived from peripheral blood, sampled on day 0 of AZD1222 vaccination. The chain links TRBV30 to TRBJ1-5; D possibly corresponds to TRBD1 (6 bases). The chain's CDR3 is CAWSDRFQPQHF. The CDR3 DNA reads as TGTGCCTGGAGCGACAGGTTTCAGCCCCAGCATTTT.